This T cell receptor (beta chain) was sequenced during a study of T-cell reconstitution after alpha-beta-depleted transplantation in children. This clonotype was detected a few times. Germline V gene lookup returns CDR1 MNHNS and CDR2 SASEGT. The ends were cut back, 6 bases at V and 5 bases at J, with 16 bases in the middle. The CDR3 extends over 14 amino acids. The TCRbeta library was prepared with unique molecular identifiers. Via MiXCR, TCRdb re-called the PCR reads, giving one row per CDR3 protein. Of approximately 510,000 distinct CDR3 sequences listed, around 17% are singletons. V gene TRBV6-1 combines with J gene TRBJ1-2; D remains ambiguous. Sequenced material: PBMCs from the stem cell graft donor, taken from the stem cell graft. This TCR came from a human donor who donated a stem cell graft to a child with acute lymphoblastic leukemia. The CDR3, as DNA: TGTGCCAGCAGCTCCAGGAGCGCGGAGTATGGCTACACCTTC. It specifies CASSSRSAEYGYTF.